The entry below gives a single T cell receptor beta chain sequence along with its context. This clonotype was detected a few times. Its recognized antigen is unknown. No clone much larger than this one lies a single base away; base qualities are absent. This entry belongs to a study of blood T cells in healthy people across ages (dated by TCRdb to about 2015). Regarding the study in general: Template switching captured roughly one uniquely barcoded TCR beta cDNA molecule per two T cells in model experiments. Four age groups were formed from the donors: young (average approximately 15 years), middle-aged (approximately 39), aged (62) and long-lived (less than 85). Two additional independent replicas of 1 million unique cDNA reads from the same blood draw were analyzed for two donors (one aged 18 to 30 and one aged 80 or older). To avoid experimental bias, donors of different ages were randomly spread across the sequencing lanes. Using deep sequencing normalized with unique cDNA molecular identifiers, the study measured how TCR beta repertoire diversity changes with age. The paper as a whole reports these results and caveats: Estimates of total diversity based on one million sequenced T cells were considered lower bounds and underestimates. The CMV infection status of donors was not known, potentially confounding age-related changes in expanded clonotypes. As age increased, observed TCR beta diversity per million T cells dropped in a roughly linear way, and a significant reduction was already evident by age 40. Compared with the aged group, the long-lived group had more naive CD4+ T cells, fewer expanded clones and increased TCR diversity, suggesting age selection. The percentage of naive T cells measured by flow cytometry correlated strongly with observed TCR beta diversity. Since profiling was done on bulk unsorted PBMCs, naive and antigen-experienced compartments could not be conclusively compared.

Preparation of the library involved 5' RACE. Sequencer: Illumina HiSeq 2500. A second roughly 7 to 12 cycle PCR used a sample-barcoded 5' primer and a J-beta primer mix. A unique molecular identifier was introduced onto each TCR beta cDNA molecule by a template-switch 5' adaptor carrying 12 random nucleotides. Each sample yielded at least 3 million CDR3-containing paired-end reads. First-strand cDNA was synthesized from all RNA with the Mint cDNA synthesis kit, primed by a TRBC-specific oligonucleotide. All cDNA was treated with uracil-DNA glycosylase and then went through a first 18-cycle PCR with the universal primers M1SS and BC2_uni_R. Under the source paper's analysis protocol: Each sample was normalized by randomly selecting 1 million high-quality reads, each carrying a distinct molecular identifier. Instead of being binned into consensus sequences, reads that shared molecular identifiers were thrown out. CDR3 identification, clonotype clustering and error correction used MiTCR with a Q25 quality threshold and the strictest error-elimination algorithm. A nonparametric unseen species model with Euler transformation was used to estimate a lower bound on total TCR beta diversity. TCRdb reprocessed the public reads (quality trimming at Q25 with fastp, clone calling with MiXCR) and kept in-frame beta chains. When rows share a CDR3 protein, they turn into one entry using the most common DNA and genes. TCRdb's processing, not the authors', yielded these V and J calls. The sample yields fewer than 900,000 distinct CDR3 sequences; around 40% were counted once. The ten largest clones represent 20% to 25% of the sample.

CDR1 MNHEY and CDR2 SVGEGT are derived from the germline V gene. Including the terminal cysteine and phenylalanine, the CDR3 comprises 17 residues. Just the 51-base CDR3 DNA is kept, in frame starting at base 1. For this chain, trimming is 0 bases at the V end and 8 bases at the J end, and the number of junction bases without a gene match is 8. Donors were around 37 systemically healthy Caucasian individuals from Russia aged roughly 6 to 95 years. Each donor gave 8.5 to 10 milliliters of peripheral blood, collected into EDTA-treated Vacutainer tubes. Ficoll-Paque density-gradient centrifugation was used to isolate PBMCs, with at least 7 million per sample. Trizol reagent was used to extract total RNA from PBMCs, with at least 5 micrograms per sample. For every donor, flow cytometry on a PBMC aliquot measured the percentage of naive CD45RAhigh/CD27high T cells.

Sequenced: blood. The TCR comes from a woman in her sixties or seventies in good health. This sequence uses TRBV6-2 or TRBV6-3 and TRBJ2-1, with 12 bases in between that match TRBD2. The CDR3 corresponds to CASSYSPTSGREDEQFF. The DNA reads as follows: TGTGCCAGCAGTTACTCCCCGACTAGCGGGAGAGAAGATGAGCAGTTCTTC.